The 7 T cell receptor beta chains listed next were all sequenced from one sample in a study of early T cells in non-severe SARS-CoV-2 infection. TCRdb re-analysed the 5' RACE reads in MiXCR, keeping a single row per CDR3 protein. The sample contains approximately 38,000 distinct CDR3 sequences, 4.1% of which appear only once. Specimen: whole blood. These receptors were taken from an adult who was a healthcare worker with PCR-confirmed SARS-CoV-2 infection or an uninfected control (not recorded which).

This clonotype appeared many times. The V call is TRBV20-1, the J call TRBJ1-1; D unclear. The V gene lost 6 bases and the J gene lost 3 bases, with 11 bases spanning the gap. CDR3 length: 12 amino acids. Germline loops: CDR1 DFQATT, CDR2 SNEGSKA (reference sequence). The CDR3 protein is CSAARRHTEAFF. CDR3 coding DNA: TGCAGTGCCGCGAGGCGCCACACTGAAGCTTTCTTT.

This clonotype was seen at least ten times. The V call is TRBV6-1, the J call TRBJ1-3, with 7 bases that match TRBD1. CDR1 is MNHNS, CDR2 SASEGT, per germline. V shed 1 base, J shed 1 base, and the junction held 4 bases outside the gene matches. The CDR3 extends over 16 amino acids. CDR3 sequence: CASSEGTGASGNTIYF. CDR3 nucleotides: TGTGCCAGCAGTGAAGGAACAGGGGCTTCTGGAAACACCATATATTTT.

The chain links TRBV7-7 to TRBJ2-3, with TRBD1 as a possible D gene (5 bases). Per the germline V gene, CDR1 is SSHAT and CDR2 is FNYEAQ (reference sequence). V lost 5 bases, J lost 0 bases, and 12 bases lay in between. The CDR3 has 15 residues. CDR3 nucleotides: TGTGCCAGCAGCCCCGACAGTCCTAGCACAGATACGCAGTATTTT. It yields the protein CASSPDSPSTDTQYF.

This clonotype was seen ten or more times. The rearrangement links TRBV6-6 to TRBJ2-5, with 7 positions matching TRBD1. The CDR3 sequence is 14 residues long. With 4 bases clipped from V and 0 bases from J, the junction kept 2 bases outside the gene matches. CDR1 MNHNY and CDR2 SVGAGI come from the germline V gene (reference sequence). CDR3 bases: TGTGCCAGCAGTTTACAGGGGTACCAAGAGACCCAGTACTTC. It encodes CASSLQGYQETQYF.

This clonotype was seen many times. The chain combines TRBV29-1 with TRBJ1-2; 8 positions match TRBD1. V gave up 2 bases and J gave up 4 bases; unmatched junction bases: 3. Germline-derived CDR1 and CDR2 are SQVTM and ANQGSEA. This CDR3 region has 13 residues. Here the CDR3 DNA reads TGCAGCGTTGAACGGACAGGGTCCTATGGCTACACCTTC. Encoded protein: CSVERTGSYGYTF.

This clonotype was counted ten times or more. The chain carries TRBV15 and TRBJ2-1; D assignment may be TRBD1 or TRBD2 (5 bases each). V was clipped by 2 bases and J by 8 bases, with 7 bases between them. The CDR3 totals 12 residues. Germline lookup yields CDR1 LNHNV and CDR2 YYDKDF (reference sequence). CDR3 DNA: TGTGCCACCAGCAGACTGGGGGATGAGCAGTTCTTC. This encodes CATSRLGDEQFF.

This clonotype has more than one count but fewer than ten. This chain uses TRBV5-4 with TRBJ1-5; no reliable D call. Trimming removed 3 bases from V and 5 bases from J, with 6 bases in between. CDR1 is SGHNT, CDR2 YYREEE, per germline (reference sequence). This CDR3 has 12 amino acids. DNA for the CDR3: TGTGCCAGCAGCTCGGATTATCAGCCCCAGCATTTT. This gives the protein CASSSDYQPQHF.